This is a list of T cell receptor beta chains from one sample in a study of patients and donors after allogeneic stem cell transplantation. TCRdb independently ran MiXCR on the RT-PCR reads; one entry per CDR3 protein. The data hold approximately 57,000 distinct CDR3 sequences, with roughly 15% observed a single time. Material: blood, either unsorted or a sorted T cell fraction (not recorded which). The receptors come from a human donor who was either an allogeneic HSCT recipient or a stem cell or donor lymphocyte infusion donor (not recorded which). It is not recorded whose cells these are; they may come from a transplant donor. Each CDR3 is given with its conserved first and last residue. Each record gives: clone size, V gene, D gene, J gene, CDR3 protein, CDR3 DNA. D genes are given only for firm matches. Not every row has a clone size; where given, it reads once, few, many or a size class.

clone_size: NA; v_call: TRBV11-2; d_call: TRBD2; j_call: TRBJ2-2; cdr3_aa: CASSLASGESSTGELFF; cdr3_nt: TGTGCCAGCAGCTTAGCTAGCGGGGAATCGAGCACCGGGGAGCTGTTTTTT
clone_size: NA; v_call: TRBV19; d_call: TRBD1; j_call: TRBJ2-1; cdr3_aa: CASTQGQSNNEQFF; cdr3_nt: TGTGCCAGTACCCAGGGACAGTCAAACAATGAGCAGTTCTTC
clone_size: many; v_call: TRBV7-2; d_call: NA; j_call: TRBJ2-3; cdr3_aa: CASSLEPRADTQYF; cdr3_nt: TGTGCCAGCAGCTTAGAGCCCAGGGCGGATACGCAGTATTTT
clone_size: many; v_call: TRBV9; d_call: TRBD1; j_call: TRBJ1-1; cdr3_aa: CASSVAPGGNTEAFF; cdr3_nt: TGTGCCAGCAGCGTAGCCCCAGGGGGGAACACTGAAGCTTTCTTT
clone_size: many; v_call: TRBV7-3; d_call: NA; j_call: TRBJ2-1; cdr3_aa: CASSLEGYEQFF; cdr3_nt: TGTGCCAGCAGCTTAGAGGGGTATGAGCAGTTCTTC
clone_size: NA; v_call: TRBV7-8; d_call: TRBD2; j_call: TRBJ2-4; cdr3_aa: CASSLLAGYLKNIQYF; cdr3_nt: TGTGCCAGCAGCTTGTTAGCGGGATACCTAAAAAACATTCAGTACTTC
clone_size: NA; v_call: TRBV3-1; d_call: TRBD2; j_call: TRBJ2-1; cdr3_aa: CASSQDGGRTYNEQFF; cdr3_nt: TGTGCCAGCAGCCAAGACGGCGGGAGAACCTACAATGAGCAGTTCTTC
clone_size: few; v_call: TRBV20-1; d_call: NA; j_call: TRBJ2-7; cdr3_aa: CSAKRRGGKSSYEQYF; cdr3_nt: TGCAGTGCCAAGCGACGGGGCGGGAAGAGCTCCTACGAGCAGTACTTC
clone_size: few; v_call: TRBV7-6; d_call: NA; j_call: TRBJ1-3; cdr3_aa: CASSLIAGTDGNTIYF; cdr3_nt: TGTGCCAGCAGCTTAATCGCGGGGACTGATGGAAACACCATATATTTT
clone_size: NA; v_call: TRBV20-1; d_call: NA; j_call: TRBJ2-7; cdr3_aa: CSASPPFYYEQYF; cdr3_nt: TGCAGTGCTAGCCCCCCCTTTTACTACGAGCAGTACTTC
clone_size: NA; v_call: TRBV20-1; d_call: NA; j_call: TRBJ2-2; cdr3_aa: CSAREVGELFF; cdr3_nt: TGCAGTGCTAGAGAGGTCGGGGAGCTGTTTTTT
clone_size: medium-sized; v_call: TRBV20-1; d_call: NA; j_call: TRBJ2-3; cdr3_aa: CSARVYTDTQYF; cdr3_nt: TGCAGTGCTAGAGTGTACACAGATACGCAGTATTTT
clone_size: few; v_call: TRBV2; d_call: NA; j_call: TRBJ1-1; cdr3_aa: CASSASGNTEAFF; cdr3_nt: TGTGCCAGCAGTGCATCGGGGAACACTGAAGCTTTCTTT
clone_size: few; v_call: TRBV12-3/TRBV12-4; d_call: TRBD2; j_call: TRBJ2-7; cdr3_aa: CASSLRLAGANEQYF; cdr3_nt: TGTGCCAGCAGTTTAAGGCTAGCGGGAGCTAACGAGCAGTACTTC
clone_size: NA; v_call: TRBV5-1; d_call: NA; j_call: TRBJ2-7; cdr3_aa: CASSFSGNTYEQYF; cdr3_nt: TGCGCCAGCAGCTTCTCTGGAAACACCTACGAGCAGTACTTC
clone_size: many; v_call: TRBV12-3/TRBV12-4; d_call: NA; j_call: TRBJ2-7; cdr3_aa: CASSFTSLQYF; cdr3_nt: TGTGCCAGCAGCTTCACCAGCTTGCAGTACTTC
clone_size: NA; v_call: TRBV24-1; d_call: NA; j_call: TRBJ2-3; cdr3_aa: CATSDNHRTVTDTQYF; cdr3_nt: TGTGCCACCAGTGACAACCACCGGACAGTCACAGATACGCAGTATTTT
clone_size: few; v_call: TRBV29-1; d_call: TRBD2; j_call: TRBJ2-1; cdr3_aa: CSSLGLALSSYNEQFF; cdr3_nt: TGCAGCTCACTGGGACTAGCGTTGAGCTCCTACAATGAGCAGTTCTTC
clone_size: NA; v_call: TRBV2; d_call: NA; j_call: TRBJ2-3; cdr3_aa: CASFVPNTQYF; cdr3_nt: TGTGCCAGCTTTGTCCCAAATACGCAGTATTTT
clone_size: NA; v_call: TRBV3-1; d_call: TRBD2; j_call: TRBJ2-3; cdr3_aa: CASSQDTSGTDTQYF; cdr3_nt: TGTGCCAGCAGCCAAGATACTAGCGGCACAGATACGCAGTATTTT
clone_size: many; v_call: TRBV5-6; d_call: TRBD1; j_call: TRBJ1-1; cdr3_aa: CASSLIGTGAMNTEAFF; cdr3_nt: TGTGCCAGCAGCTTGATTGGGACAGGGGCCATGAACACTGAAGCTTTCTTT
clone_size: many; v_call: TRBV12-3/TRBV12-4; d_call: TRBD1; j_call: TRBJ1-4; cdr3_aa: CASKWTGPNEKLFF; cdr3_nt: TGTGCCAGCAAATGGACAGGGCCTAATGAAAAACTGTTTTTT
clone_size: many; v_call: TRBV5-1; d_call: NA; j_call: TRBJ1-5; cdr3_aa: CASSYSGAINQPQHF; cdr3_nt: TGCGCCAGCAGCTACTCCGGGGCGATCAATCAGCCCCAGCATTTT
clone_size: NA; v_call: TRBV7-9; d_call: TRBD1; j_call: TRBJ2-1; cdr3_aa: CASSTLGRQGCPNEQFF; cdr3_nt: TGTGCCAGCAGCACTTTAGGGAGACAGGGATGCCCTAATGAGCAGTTCTTC
clone_size: many; v_call: TRBV20-1; d_call: TRBD1; j_call: TRBJ1-1; cdr3_aa: CSARPPPGRGTEAFF; cdr3_nt: TGCAGTGCTAGACCCCCCCCGGGCAGGGGGACTGAAGCTTTCTTT
clone_size: NA; v_call: TRBV6-5; d_call: NA; j_call: TRBJ2-7; cdr3_aa: CASSYGPVTENYEQYF; cdr3_nt: TGTGCCAGCAGTTACGGCCCTGTGACAGAGAACTACGAGCAGTACTTC
clone_size: NA; v_call: TRBV20-1; d_call: NA; j_call: TRBJ2-2; cdr3_aa: CSAREAGYPTGELFF; cdr3_nt: TGCAGTGCTAGAGAAGCAGGCTACCCCACCGGGGAGCTGTTTTTT
clone_size: few; v_call: TRBV5-1; d_call: TRBD1; j_call: TRBJ2-6; cdr3_aa: CASSPRPGTGSGANVLTF; cdr3_nt: TGCGCCAGCAGCCCGCGTCCCGGGACAGGTTCTGGGGCCAACGTCCTGACTTTC
clone_size: medium-sized; v_call: TRBV6-5; d_call: NA; j_call: TRBJ1-2; cdr3_aa: CASSYTQGNYGYTF; cdr3_nt: TGTGCCAGCAGTTACACGCAGGGAAACTATGGCTACACCTTC
clone_size: NA; v_call: TRBV12-3/TRBV12-4; d_call: NA; j_call: TRBJ1-4; cdr3_aa: CASSSLEGGTEKLFF; cdr3_nt: TGTGCCAGCAGTTCACTGGAGGGAGGGACTGAAAAACTGTTTTTT
clone_size: many; v_call: TRBV6-5; d_call: NA; j_call: TRBJ1-4; cdr3_aa: CASRLGRIDEKLFF; cdr3_nt: TGTGCCAGCAGGTTGGGACGGATAGATGAAAAACTGTTTTTT
clone_size: few; v_call: TRBV5-1; d_call: TRBD1; j_call: TRBJ1-6; cdr3_aa: CASSLDGQGYSPLHF; cdr3_nt: TGCGCCAGCAGCTTGGACGGACAGGGGTATTCACCCCTCCACTTT
clone_size: many; v_call: TRBV27; d_call: NA; j_call: TRBJ1-1; cdr3_aa: CASSFTRGAEAFF; cdr3_nt: TGTGCCAGCAGTTTCACGCGAGGCGCTGAAGCTTTCTTT
clone_size: many; v_call: TRBV11-2; d_call: NA; j_call: TRBJ1-5; cdr3_aa: CASSPGRANQPQHF; cdr3_nt: TGTGCCAGCAGCCCAGGGAGGGCGAATCAGCCCCAGCATTTT
clone_size: NA; v_call: TRBV27; d_call: NA; j_call: TRBJ2-7; cdr3_aa: CASSSTPTGSYEQYF; cdr3_nt: TGTGCCAGCAGTTCTACCCCGACTGGCTCCTACGAGCAGTACTTC
clone_size: few; v_call: TRBV18; d_call: NA; j_call: TRBJ2-7; cdr3_aa: CASSPLGSPSSYEQYF; cdr3_nt: TGTGCCAGCTCACCACTGGGCAGCCCGAGCTCCTACGAGCAGTACTTC
clone_size: few; v_call: TRBV5-1; d_call: NA; j_call: TRBJ2-5; cdr3_aa: CASSLGREGYETQYF; cdr3_nt: TGCGCCAGCAGCTTGGGTCGAGAGGGCTACGAGACCCAGTACTTC
clone_size: NA; v_call: TRBV9; d_call: NA; j_call: TRBJ2-2; cdr3_aa: CASSVEGGSNTGELFF; cdr3_nt: TGTGCCAGCAGCGTAGAAGGAGGCAGTAACACCGGGGAGCTGTTTTTT
clone_size: many; v_call: TRBV15; d_call: TRBD1; j_call: TRBJ1-1; cdr3_aa: CATSRNRGMNTEAFF; cdr3_nt: TGTGCCACCAGCAGAAACAGGGGCATGAACACTGAAGCTTTCTTT
clone_size: many; v_call: TRBV5-1; d_call: NA; j_call: TRBJ1-1; cdr3_aa: CASSFQMNTEAFF; cdr3_nt: TGCGCCAGCAGTTTCCAGATGAACACTGAAGCTTTCTTT
clone_size: NA; v_call: TRBV24-1; d_call: TRBD1; j_call: TRBJ2-6; cdr3_aa: CATSDRQGAGANVLTF; cdr3_nt: TGTGCCACCAGTGACAGACAGGGCGCCGGGGCCAACGTCCTGACTTTC
clone_size: few; v_call: TRBV7-9; d_call: NA; j_call: TRBJ2-1; cdr3_aa: CASSLVKENEQFF; cdr3_nt: TGTGCCAGCAGCTTAGTCAAGGAGAATGAGCAGTTCTTC
clone_size: many; v_call: TRBV12-3/TRBV12-4; d_call: NA; j_call: TRBJ1-2; cdr3_aa: CASSFSWAAPYGYTF; cdr3_nt: TGTGCCAGCAGTTTTTCTTGGGCAGCTCCTTATGGCTACACCTTC
clone_size: many; v_call: TRBV7-6; d_call: TRBD1; j_call: TRBJ1-3; cdr3_aa: CASSLGDSSGNTIYF; cdr3_nt: TGTGCCAGCAGCTTAGGGGACAGCTCTGGAAACACCATATATTTT
clone_size: NA; v_call: TRBV7-6; d_call: NA; j_call: TRBJ2-7; cdr3_aa: CASSLERGTYEQYF; cdr3_nt: TGTGCCAGCAGCTTAGAAAGGGGCACCTACGAGCAGTACTTC
clone_size: NA; v_call: TRBV6-1; d_call: NA; j_call: TRBJ1-5; cdr3_aa: CASSEDRWLGQPQHF; cdr3_nt: TGTGCCAGCAGTGAAGATCGTTGGCTAGGTCAGCCCCAGCATTTT
clone_size: NA; v_call: TRBV27; d_call: NA; j_call: TRBJ2-5; cdr3_aa: CATAVRGEAETQYF; cdr3_nt: TGTGCCACCGCGGTGCGTGGTGAGGCCGAGACCCAGTACTTC